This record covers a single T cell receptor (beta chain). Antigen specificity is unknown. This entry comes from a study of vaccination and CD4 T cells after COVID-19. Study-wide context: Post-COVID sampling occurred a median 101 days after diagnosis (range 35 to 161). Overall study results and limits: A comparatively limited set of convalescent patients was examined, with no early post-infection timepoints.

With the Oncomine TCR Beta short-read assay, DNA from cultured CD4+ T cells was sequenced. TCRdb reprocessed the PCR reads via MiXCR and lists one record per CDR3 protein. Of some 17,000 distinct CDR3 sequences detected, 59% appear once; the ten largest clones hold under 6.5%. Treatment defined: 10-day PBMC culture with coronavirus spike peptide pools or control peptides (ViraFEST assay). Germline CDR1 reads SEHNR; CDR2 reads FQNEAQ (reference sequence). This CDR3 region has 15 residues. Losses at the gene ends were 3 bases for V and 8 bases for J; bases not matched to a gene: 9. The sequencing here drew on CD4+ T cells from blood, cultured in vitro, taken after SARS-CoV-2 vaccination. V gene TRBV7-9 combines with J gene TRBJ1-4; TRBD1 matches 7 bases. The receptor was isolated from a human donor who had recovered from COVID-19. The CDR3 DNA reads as TGTGCCAGCAGCTTGTTACAGGGGATTCGCGAAAAACTGTTTTTT. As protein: CASSLLQGIREKLFF.